This T cell receptor (beta chain) was captured in a study of CD8+CD57+ T cells in acquired aplastic anemia. Turning to the study itself: The average for DNA from sorted CD4+ and CD8+ cells was roughly 3 ug. Overall study results and limits: A set of about 28 CD8+ CDR3 sequences was shared between patients and controls, and these sequences appeared highly expressed in patients. Controls and patients did not differ significantly in CD8+ Simpson's diversity.

This clonotype was counted between two and nine times. The antigen remains undetermined. Using genomic DNA as the template, TCR beta VDJ and CDR3 profiling was carried out. A single record per CDR3 protein comes from TCRdb applying MiXCR to the reads. The sample contains approximately 270,000 distinct CDR3 sequences, roughly half of which appear only once. CDR3 size: 14 residues. The V gene's germline CDR1 is PRHDT and CDR2 FYEKMQ (reference sequence). With 5 bases clipped from V and 6 bases from J, the junction kept 8 bases outside the gene matches. Sequencing was performed on sorted CD4+, CD8+, or CD8+CD57+ T cells (not recorded which) from PBMCs. The clonotype was recovered from a human donor with severe aplastic anemia or a healthy control (not recorded which). V and J are TRBV13 and TRBJ2-7, with 9 bases fitting TRBD1. The CDR3 DNA follows: TGTGCCAGCAGCGCCCAACAGGGGGCAGGCGAGCAGTACTTC. Translated, it gives CASSAQQGAGEQYF.